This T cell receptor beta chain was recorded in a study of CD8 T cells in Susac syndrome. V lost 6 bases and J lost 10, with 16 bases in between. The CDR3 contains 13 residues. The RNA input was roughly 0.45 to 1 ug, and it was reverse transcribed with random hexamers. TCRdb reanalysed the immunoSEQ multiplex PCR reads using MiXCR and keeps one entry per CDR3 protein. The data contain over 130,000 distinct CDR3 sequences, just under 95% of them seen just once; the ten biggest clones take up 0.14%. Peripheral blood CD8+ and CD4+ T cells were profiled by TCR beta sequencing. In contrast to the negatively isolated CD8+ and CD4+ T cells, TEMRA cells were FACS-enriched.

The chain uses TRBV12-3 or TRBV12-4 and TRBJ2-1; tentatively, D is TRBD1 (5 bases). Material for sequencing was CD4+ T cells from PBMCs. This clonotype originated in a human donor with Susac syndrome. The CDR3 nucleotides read TGTGCCAGCAGCCCACACAGGACATGGGAGCAGTTCTTC. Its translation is CASSPHRTWEQFF.